The 25 T cell receptor beta chains given below trace back to one sample, sequenced in a study of cytomegalovirus exposure and HLA in healthy donors. The PCR was carried out with 60 Vbeta primers and 13 Jbeta primers. TCRdb's table, derived via immunoSEQ multiplex PCR, lists solely in-frame clones and lacks some. The profile shows 230,000 or so clones, about nine tenths of them singletons. The sample consisted of PBMCs. The receptors stem from a girl aged 2-9 years in good health and CMV-seronegative.

The chain combines TRBV6-1 with TRBJ2-5, with a weak D call TRBD2 (5 bases). The end of the DNA aligns better with TRBJ2-7, so the J call may be wrong. In germline, CDR1 is MNHNS, CDR2 SASEGT. The CDR3 is made up of 14 amino acids. The CDR3 region has the DNA TGTGCCAGCAAACGGGGTCCATCCTCCTACGAGCAGTACTTC. It codes for CASKRGPSSYEQYF.

This sequence joins TRBV13 and TRBJ1-4; 7 positions agree with TRBD1. V lost 11 bases, J lost 7 bases, and 10 bases stayed unmatched. There are 13 residues in the CDR3. CDR1 and CDR2 (germline): PRHDT, FYEKMQ (reference sequence). CDR3 in DNA: TGTGCCGACCCGGGACAGTCTTGTGAAAAACTGTTTTTT. Amino acid sequence: CADPGQSCEKLFF.

This chain connects TRBV2 to TRBJ1-2, with 10 bases aligning to TRBD1. CDR1 and CDR2 (germline): SNHLY, FYNNEI. This CDR3 has 16 residues. Losses at the gene ends were 9 bases for V and 1 base for J; bases not matched to a gene: 11. CDR3 loop: CARGRDRGRGNYGYTF. The CDR3, as DNA: TGTGCCAGGGGCCGGGACAGGGGTCGCGGTAACTATGGCTACACCTTC.

V and J are TRBV10-1 and TRBJ2-1; TRBD2 matches 9 bases. The CDR3 has 16 residues. Germline CDR1 reads WNHNN; CDR2 reads SYGVQD (reference sequence). V lost 3 bases, J lost 4 bases, and 7 bases stayed unmatched. In DNA form, the CDR3 reads TGCGCCAGCAGTGATAGGCGGACTAGCGTTTACAATGAGCAGTTCTTC. Translation: CASSDRRTSVYNEQFF.

The chain carries TRBV7-9 and TRBJ1-2, with TRBD1 as a possible D gene (5 bases). Germline-derived CDR1 and CDR2 are SEHNR and FQNEAQ (reference sequence). V lost 6 bases, J lost 3 bases, and 14 bases lay in between. This CDR3 has 14 residues. The CDR3 spells CASSQGTSHYGYTF. In nucleotides, the CDR3 is TGTGCCAGCAGTCAAGGGACTTCCCACTATGGCTACACCTTC. The complete variable domain, with remaining parts taken from reference TRBV7-9 and TRBJ1-2, reads DTGVSQNPRHKITKRGQNVTFRCDPISEHNRLYWYRQTLGQGPEFLTYFQNEAQLEKSRLLSDRFSAERPKGSFSTLEIQRTEQGDSAMYLCASSQGTSHYGYTFGSGTRLTVV.

V is TRBV11-1 and J is TRBJ2-1; tentative D call: TRBD1 (6 bases). Trimming stripped 5 bases from V and 4 bases from J, with 12 bases between. The CDR3 consists of 14 residues. Germline V gene data show CDR1 as SGHAT and CDR2 as FQDESV (reference sequence). CDR3 residues: CASSPKDSYNEQFF. The DNA for the CDR3 is TGTGCCAGCAGCCCGAAGGACAGTTACAATGAGCAGTTCTTC.

This clone was detected a few times. The chain combines TRBV5-8 with TRBJ1-2, with 8 positions matching TRBD1. The CDR3 spans 14 residues. CDR1 SGHTS and CDR2 YDEGEE come from the germline V gene. The V gene end was trimmed by 4 bases and the J gene end by 2 bases; junction bases not matched to a gene: 4. The CDR3 reads CASSPGQGNYGYTF. The CDR3 bases are TGTGCCAGCAGCCCCGGACAGGGAAACTATGGCTACACCTTC. Together with reference TRBV5-8 and TRBJ1-2, the CDR3 gives the full variable domain: EAGVTQSPTHLIKTRGQQATLRCSPISGHTSVYWYQQALGLGLQFLLWYDEGEERNRGNFPPRFSGRQFPNYSSELNVNALELEDSALYLCASSPGQGNYGYTFGSGTRLTVV.

This chain uses TRBV29-1 with TRBJ1-1, with TRBD1 as a possible D gene (5 bases). The V gene's germline CDR1 is SQVTM and CDR2 ANQGSEA. The V gene lost 6 bases and the J gene lost 3 bases, with 14 bases spanning the gap. The CDR3 loop spans 13 amino acids. The CDR3 DNA sequence: TGCAGCGTCCCGGGTGGGGCTTACACTGAAGCTTTCTTT. This gives the protein CSVPGGAYTEAFF.

This chain uses TRBV29-1 with TRBJ2-3; TRBD1 matches 9 bases. Germline lookup yields CDR1 SQVTM and CDR2 ANQGSEA. The CDR3 consists of 13 residues. J was trimmed by 4 bases and V by 6 bases; bases with no gene match: 5. CDR3 nucleotide sequence: TGCAGCGTCGACAGGACAGGGGCAGATACGCAGTATTTT. Translating it yields CSVDRTGADTQYF.

This clone was picked up a small number of times. The J gene is TRBJ2-2, the V gene TRBV6-4; perhaps TRBD2 as D (6 bases). Germline CDR1 and CDR2: MRHNA and SNTAGT. This CDR3 comprises 13 residues. V shed 4 bases and J shed 3 bases, with 6 bases lying between them. CDR3 sequence: CASSGGDTGELFF. The CDR3 DNA is TGTGCCAGCAGTGGGGGGGACACCGGGGAGCTGTTTTTT.

The V gene is TRBV10-2, the J gene TRBJ2-5; the match to TRBD1 covers 9 bases. The trim removed 4 bases at V and 5 bases at J, leaving 8 bases unmatched. The germline V gene has CDR1 WSHSY and CDR2 SAAADI. The CDR3 extends over 15 amino acids. This CDR3 is CASSAPGQGKETQYF. The CDR3 DNA reads TGCGCCAGCAGTGCCCCGGGACAGGGCAAGGAGACCCAGTACTTC.

The V and J genes are TRBV5-5 and TRBJ1-4, with unresolved D. The CDR3 is 16 amino acids. Trimming removed 3 bases from V and 0 bases from J, with 12 bases in between. Looked up from germline, CDR1 is SGHKS and CDR2 is YYEKEE (reference sequence). CDR3 nucleotides: TGTGCCAGCAGCTCGGGAAACCTTGCAACTAATGAAAAACTGTTTTTT. It specifies CASSSGNLATNEKLFF.

The chain's CDR3 is CSASLGYEQYF. The CDR3 DNA is TGCAGTGCTAGTCTCGGCTACGAGCAGTACTTC. The chain links TRBV20-1 to TRBJ2-7, with D unclear. V lost 3 bases to trimming and J lost 3 bases, with 6 bases between them. CDR3 length: 11 residues. Per germline, CDR1 DFQATT and CDR2 SNEGSKA (reference sequence).

The chain has TRBV28 and TRBJ1-2; no firm D call. Germline CDR1 is MDHEN and CDR2 is SYDVKM. The CDR3 extends over 12 amino acids. V lost 2 bases to trimming and J lost 8 bases, with 9 bases between them. CDR3 region: CASSLPGAGYTF. CDR3 nucleotides: TGTGCCAGCAGTTTACCCGGAGCGGGCTACACCTTC.

This clone was found once. This rearrangement joins TRBV5-1 to TRBJ2-3; the match to TRBD1 covers 9 bases. Germline trimming cut 8 bases from V and 1 base from J; bases unmatched to any gene: 5. CDR3 length equals 14 residues. CDR1 is SGHRS and CDR2 is YFSETQ in the germline V gene. The CDR3 loop is CASKGQGGTDTQYF. The CDR3 coding sequence is TGCGCCAGTAAGGGACAGGGAGGCACAGATACGCAGTATTTT.

This clone was observed a single time. The chain joins TRBV19 to TRBJ1-4; D perhaps matches TRBD1 (6 bases). This CDR3 is built from 14 residues. V was pared by 7 bases and J by 5 bases, with 14 bases between. Germline lookup yields CDR1 LNHDA and CDR2 SQIVND (reference sequence). The CDR3 protein is CASTPGGRNEKLFF. CDR3 DNA: TGTGCCAGTACCCCGGGGGGCCGGAATGAAAAACTGTTTTTT.

This chain joins TRBV11-2 and TRBJ1-1; 9 nucleotides agree with TRBD1. The V segment lost 6 bases and the J segment 6 bases; nucleotides outside the gene matches: 5. This CDR3 comprises 13 residues. CDR1 and CDR2 (germline): SGHAT, FQNNGV. The CDR3 protein is CASRLDRGPEAFF. The CDR3 nucleotides are TGTGCCAGCAGACTGGACAGGGGCCCTGAAGCTTTCTTT.

J is TRBJ1-1 and V is TRBV5-1, with 8 bases matching TRBD1. Germline lookup yields CDR1 SGHRS and CDR2 YFSETQ. The V and J ends lost 3 bases and 5 bases, in that order; junction bases with no gene match: 6. The length of the CDR3 is 14 residues. CDR3 residues: CASSWTGSGTEAFF. The CDR3, as DNA: TGCGCCAGCAGCTGGACAGGGAGTGGTACTGAAGCTTTCTTT.

The chain links TRBV7-3 to TRBJ2-1, with D perhaps TRBD2 (6 bases). This CDR3 spans 13 amino acids. V was trimmed by 4 bases and J by 12 bases, leaving 16 bases between them. From germline, CDR1 is SGHTA and CDR2 FQGTGA. CDR3 nucleotide sequence: TGTGCCAGCAGCTCCGAGGTGGGGGGTGCGCAGTTCTTC. This codes for CASSSEVGGAQFF.

This sequence joins TRBV6-1 and TRBJ2-3, with 8 bases that match TRBD2. Looked up from germline, CDR1 is MNHNS and CDR2 is SASEGT. Trimming removed 3 bases from V and 9 bases from J; junction bases left unmatched: 11. This CDR3 spans 15 amino acids. The chain's CDR3 is CASSEASGLPGTQYF. As DNA, the CDR3 is TGTGCCAGCAGTGAGGCTAGCGGGCTTCCTGGCACGCAGTATTTT.

V gene TRBV6-1 combines with J gene TRBJ2-7; 8 bases agree with TRBD2. This CDR3 has 14 amino acids. The germline gives CDR1 MNHNS, CDR2 SASEGT. Unmatched junction bases numbered 15, after V lost 7 bases and J lost 10 bases. CDR3 in amino acids: CASNKRGTDWGQYF. DNA of the CDR3: TGTGCCAGCAACAAGCGGGGGACCGACTGGGGTCAGTACTTC.

V usage is TRBV27 and J usage is TRBJ2-2; no clear D gene. CDR1 and CDR2 (germline): MNHEY, SMNVEV (reference sequence). CDR3 length: 13 amino acids. V was clipped by 3 bases and J by 1 base, with 3 bases between them. The CDR3 reads CASSFLNTGELFF. The CDR3 DNA reads as TGTGCCAGCAGTTTCCTGAACACCGGGGAGCTGTTTTTT.

The sample holds one count of this clone. The rearrangement uses TRBV19 and TRBJ1-5; TRBD1 might be the D (6 bases). CDR3 size: 16 residues. CDR1 and CDR2 from the germline V gene are LNHDA and SQIVND (reference sequence). The V gene lost 1 base and the J gene lost 1 base, with 11 bases spanning the gap. CDR3 nucleotides: TGTGCCAGTAGTATAGTTAAGGGGGTGAGCAATCAGCCCCAGCATTTT. Its protein is CASSIVKGVSNQPQHF.

This rearrangement joins TRBV6-5 to TRBJ1-1; TRBD1 agrees at 9 bases. The CDR3 has 15 residues. Germline V CDR1 and CDR2: MNHEY, SVGAGI. Germline trimming cut 6 bases from V and 5 bases from J; bases unmatched to any gene: 10. The CDR3: CASSNTGGRGTEAFF. DNA of the CDR3: TGTGCCAGCAGCAACACAGGGGGCCGGGGAACTGAAGCTTTCTTT.

The chain uses TRBV15 and TRBJ2-7, with 11 bases lining up with TRBD1. V dropped 4 bases and J dropped 3; count of bases not matched to a gene: 8. CDR3 length equals 16 residues. CDR1 and CDR2 from the germline V gene are LNHNV and YYDKDF (reference sequence). The DNA of the CDR3 is TGTGCCACCAGCACGGGACAGGGGGGGAACCTCTACGAGCAGTACTTC. Amino acid sequence: CATSTGQGGNLYEQYF.